The 13 T cell receptor beta chains reported below all come from one sample, sequenced in a study of post-analysis software for immune sequencing data. Findings and limits, study-wide: Among several TRBV segments more frequent in patients than controls were TRBV5-6, TRBV5-1 and TRBV20-1.

The antigens of these receptors remain unknown. Built from TCR beta cDNA, the libraries had unique molecular identifiers in them. TCRdb re-called the PCR reads through MiXCR, storing one row per CDR3 protein. Found here are approximately 770,000 distinct CDR3 sequences, roughly 46% of them singletons; the top ten hold 4.9%. The sequenced sample consisted of blood. The receptors here all came from a girl aged 5 to 17 with multiple sclerosis.

The chain links TRBV15 to TRBJ2-2; the D gene is possibly TRBD2 (5 bases). In germline, CDR1 is LNHNV, CDR2 YYDKDF (reference sequence). Between the trimmed V and J ends, which lost 0 bases and 3 bases, there was a span of 8 bases. The CDR3 covers 15 residues. CDR3 DNA sequence: TGTGCCACCAGCAGAGACGGGATAGACACCGGGGAGCTGTTTTTT. Protein: CATSRDGIDTGELFF.

V usage is TRBV5-6 and J usage is TRBJ1-4; D is perhaps TRBD1 (6 bases). Germline V gives CDR1 SGHDT, CDR2 YYEEEE. With 3 bases removed from V and 8 bases from J, the gap between germline ends came to 20 bases. This CDR3 has 16 amino acids. The CDR3 DNA is TGTGCCAGCAGCTCCGGGACAACCCGTCGAGGGGAAAAACTGTTTTTT. It encodes CASSSGTTRRGEKLFF.

V is TRBV7-2 and J is TRBJ2-7, with 7 bases aligning to TRBD1. This CDR3 spans 14 amino acids. Trimming cost V 1 base and J 3 bases; bases outside gene matches: 3. CDR1 and CDR2 from the germline V gene are SGHTA and FQGNSA. The CDR3 spells CASSLDRQGYEQYF. The CDR3, as DNA: TGTGCCAGCAGCTTAGATCGACAGGGCTACGAGCAGTACTTC. The whole variable domain, filled in from reference TRBV7-2 and TRBJ2-7, reads GAGVSQSPSNKVTEKGKDVELRCDPISGHTALYWYRQSLGQGLEFLIYFQGNSAPDKSGLPSDRFSAERTGGSVSTLTIQRTQQEDSAVYLCASSLDRQGYEQYFGPGTRLTVT.

J is TRBJ2-1 and V is TRBV12-3 or TRBV12-4, with D possibly matching TRBD2 (6 bases). Between the trimmed V and J ends, which lost 4 bases and 6 bases, there was a span of 19 bases. This CDR3 is built from 16 residues. The CDR3 reads CASSSKGREYGNEQFF. CDR3 bases: TGTGCCAGCAGTTCGAAAGGTCGGGAGTATGGCAATGAGCAGTTCTTC.

This clonotype came up a few times. V usage is TRBV6-5 and J usage is TRBJ2-3; TRBD2 matches at 12 bases. The V segment lost 0 bases and the J segment 7 bases; nucleotides outside the gene matches: 2. The CDR3 loop spans 15 amino acids. CDR1 and CDR2 from the germline V gene are MNHEY and SVGAGI. In nucleotides, the CDR3 is TGTGCCAGCAGTTACTCGACTAGCGGGGGTTATACGCAGTATTTT. Translating gives CASSYSTSGGYTQYF.

The chain links TRBV6-1 to TRBJ2-7; a possible D gene is TRBD1 (5 bases). V dropped 1 base and J dropped 0 bases, with 10 bases sitting between them. The V gene's germline CDR1 is MNHNS and CDR2 SASEGT. This CDR3 spans 15 amino acids. CDR3 in DNA: TGTGCCAGCAGTGAAGTGTTGACAGTCTCCTACGAGCAGTACTTC. It translates to CASSEVLTVSYEQYF.

This clonotype was picked up a small number of times. The chain uses TRBV20-1 and TRBJ2-1; tentative D call: TRBD2 (6 bases). V lost 0 bases, J lost 3 bases, and 12 bases lay in between. Germline V gene sequence: CDR1 DFQATT, CDR2 SNEGSKA (reference sequence). The CDR3 has 15 amino acids. CDR3 sequence (DNA): TGCAGTGCTAGAGACGTCGGGAGCGGCTACAATGAGCAGTTCTTC. This gives the protein CSARDVGSGYNEQFF.

This chain links TRBV15 with TRBJ2-5; D perhaps matches TRBD2 (5 bases). CDR3 length: 16 residues. Looked up from germline, CDR1 is LNHNV and CDR2 is YYDKDF (reference sequence). V lost 0 bases, J lost 6 bases, and 17 bases lay in between. Here the CDR3 reads CATSRDRDRGGKTQYF. CDR3 in DNA: TGTGCCACCAGCAGAGATCGTGATAGAGGAGGAAAGACCCAGTACTTC.

The chain carries TRBV27 and TRBJ2-7; 7 bases match TRBD2. CDR3 size: 11 residues. Trimming cost V 8 bases and J 5 bases; bases outside gene matches: 3. Germline CDR1 and CDR2: MNHEY and SMNVEV (reference sequence). The CDR3 here is CASGGGHEQYF. The CDR3 DNA reads TGTGCCAGCGGCGGGGGACACGAGCAGTACTTC.

This clonotype has only a few counts. As DNA, the CDR3 is TGTGCCAGCAGCTTACCGTTTGCCGGCTACAATGAGCAGTTCTTC. Translated: CASSLPFAGYNEQFF. The chain combines TRBV7-8 with TRBJ2-1; no firm D call. CDR3 length equals 15 residues. V lost 2 bases, J lost 3 bases, and 11 bases lay in between. From germline, CDR1 is SGHVS and CDR2 FQNEAQ.

This chain uses TRBV7-3 with TRBJ2-7; tentative D call: TRBD2 (5 bases). Between the trimmed V and J ends, which lost 5 bases and 3 bases, there was a span of 14 bases. Germline V gene lookup returns CDR1 SGHTA and CDR2 FQGTGA. This CDR3 is built from 14 residues. The CDR3 sequence: CASSPEVGSYEQYF. The CDR3 coding sequence is TGTGCCAGCAGCCCCGAGGTAGGGAGCTACGAGCAGTACTTC.

In this sample, this clonotype turned up a few times. The chain has TRBV29-1 and TRBJ2-1; a weak D match, TRBD2 (5 bases). V was pared by 7 bases and J by 8 bases, with 12 bases between. The CDR3 runs 11 residues. Germline V gene lookup returns CDR1 SQVTM and CDR2 ANQGSEA. As DNA, the CDR3 is TGCAGCGCCTTACCGAGGGATGAGCAGTTCTTC. Its protein product is CSALPRDEQFF.

The chain couples TRBV2 to TRBJ2-7; 10 nucleotides match TRBD2. The V gene end was trimmed by 4 bases and the J gene end by 4 bases; junction bases not matched to a gene: 7. This CDR3 has 15 residues. Germline CDR1 reads SNHLY; CDR2 reads FYNNEI. This CDR3 is CASSVSSGRAYEQYF. The CDR3 DNA follows: TGTGCCAGCAGTGTGTCTAGCGGGAGAGCGTACGAGCAGTACTTC.